The 26 T cell receptor beta chains listed next were all sequenced from one sample in a study of T cell responses to AZD1222 COVID-19 vaccine. Profiling relied on immunoSEQ multiplex PCR, and the TCRdb table lists in-frame clones only, not all of them. The sample has approximately 94,000 clones, about 87% seen once. The sample consisted of peripheral blood, taken on day 0 of AZD1222 vaccination. All receptors derive from an adult in good health.

The CDR3 bases are TGTGCCAGCAGCCCCCCGCGACGGACTCGAAGAGTCAGGGAGCTGTTTTTT. Translating it yields CASSPPRRTRRVRELFF. This sequence joins TRBV7-8 and TRBJ2-2, with a weak D call TRBD2 (5 bases). CDR3 length: 17 residues. In germline, CDR1 is SGHVS, CDR2 FQNEAQ. V lost 5 bases to trimming and J lost 9 bases, with 25 bases between them.

This chain connects TRBV5-1 to TRBJ2-2; 8 nucleotides agree with TRBD1. Germline V gene lookup returns CDR1 SGHRS and CDR2 YFSETQ. The CDR3 consists of 16 residues. With V trimmed by 3 bases and J by 7 bases, 11 bases remained unmatched. This CDR3 is CASSSNVQGAGGELFF. The CDR3 DNA reads as TGCGCCAGCAGCTCGAACGTCCAGGGGGCGGGCGGGGAGCTGTTTTTT. Full variable domain (outside the CDR3, taken from reference TRBV5-1 and TRBJ2-2): KAGVTQTPRYLIKTRGQQVTLSCSPISGHRSVSWYQQTPGQGLQFLFEYFSETQRNKGNFPGRFSGRQFSNSRSEMNVSTLELGDSALYLCASSSNVQGAGGELFFGEGSRLTVL.

The V and J genes are TRBV2 and TRBJ1-6, with TRBD1 identical over 7 bases. Germline loops: CDR1 SNHLY, CDR2 FYNNEI. J was trimmed by 6 bases and V by 3 bases; bases with no gene match: 5. The CDR3 runs 15 residues. The CDR3 reads CASSDGQVINSPLHF. The CDR3 DNA follows: TGTGCCAGCAGTGACGGACAGGTTATTAATTCACCCCTCCACTTT. Based on the CDR3 plus reference TRBV2 and TRBJ1-6, the full variable domain is EPEVTQTPSHQVTQMGQEVILRCVPISNHLYFYWYRQILGQKVEFLVSFYNNEISEKSEIFDDQFSVERPDGSNFTLKIRSTKLEDSAMYFCASSDGQVINSPLHFGNGTRLTVT.

The gene calls are TRBV7-7 and TRBJ2-2; no reliable D call. Germline V gene data show CDR1 as SSHAT and CDR2 as FNYEAQ (reference sequence). Trimming pared 5 bases from V and 3 bases from J, leaving 7 bases between. This CDR3 is 13 amino acids long. The CDR3 sequence: CASSPLYTGELFF. The CDR3 DNA is TGTGCCAGCAGCCCTCTTTACACCGGGGAGCTGTTTTTT.

The chain combines TRBV19 with TRBJ1-1, with D possibly TRBD1 on 6 matching bases. With 6 bases removed from V and 2 bases from J, the gap between germline ends came to 13 bases. Germline V gene lookup returns CDR1 LNHDA and CDR2 SQIVND (reference sequence). The CDR3 has 14 amino acids. CDR3 loop: CASSLGGGNTEAFF. CDR3 nucleotide sequence: TGTGCCAGTAGCTTAGGGGGGGGAAACACTGAAGCTTTCTTT.

The chain links TRBV28 to TRBJ1-4; 7 nucleotides agree with TRBD1. The junction had 11 bases not matched to a gene; V was cut back by 5 bases and J by 8 bases. The CDR3 has 15 amino acids. Looked up from germline, CDR1 is MDHEN and CDR2 is SYDVKM. CDR3 protein: CASSKTGLGSEKLFF. For the CDR3, the DNA is TGTGCCAGCAGTAAGACAGGGCTTGGTAGCGAAAAACTGTTTTTT.

The gene calls are TRBV4-1 and TRBJ1-6; 8 nucleotides match TRBD1. In germline, CDR1 is MGHRA, CDR2 YSYEKL. The CDR3 is made up of 15 amino acids. After removal of 4 bases from V and 9 bases from J, the junction contained 8 bases not matched to a gene. This CDR3 reads CASSPNRGTVSPLHF. The CDR3 nucleotides are TGCGCCAGCAGCCCAAACAGGGGGACGGTTTCACCCCTCCACTTT.

This clone has a single count. V and J are TRBV19 and TRBJ1-1; 9 positions agree with TRBD1. V shed 3 bases, J shed 4 bases, and the junction held 3 bases outside the gene matches. Germline-derived CDR1 and CDR2 are LNHDA and SQIVND (reference sequence). The CDR3 loop spans 14 amino acids. The CDR3 region is CASSIPDRGTEAFF. The CDR3, as DNA: TGTGCCAGTAGTATTCCGGACAGGGGCACTGAAGCTTTCTTT.

V usage is TRBV6-2 or TRBV6-3 and J usage is TRBJ2-1, with TRBD2 as a possible D gene (6 bases). The CDR3 totals 14 residues. Germline V gene sequence: CDR1 MNHEY, CDR2 SVGEGT. With 5 bases removed from V and 2 bases from J, the gap between germline ends came to 10 bases. CDR3 sequence (DNA): TGTGCCAGCAGTGGGTGGGGGGCCTACAATGAGCAGTTCTTC. Protein sequence: CASSGWGAYNEQFF.

The rearrangement uses TRBV27 and TRBJ2-7; 7 bases match TRBD1. Looked up from germline, CDR1 is MNHEY and CDR2 is SMNVEV (reference sequence). This CDR3 region has 18 residues. Trimming cost V 6 bases and J 3 bases; bases outside gene matches: 20. The CDR3 reads CASRLVPGTDTSFYEQYF. The DNA of the CDR3 is TGTGCCAGCAGACTCGTCCCCGGGACAGACACTTCTTTCTACGAGCAGTACTTC.

The chain carries TRBV4-1 and TRBJ2-3, with D perhaps matching TRBD2 (6 bases). Germline CDR1 is MGHRA and CDR2 is YSYEKL. The CDR3 consists of 19 residues. The V gene lost 0 bases and the J gene lost 3 bases, with 22 bases spanning the gap. CDR3: CASSQDFAEGGLYTDTQYF. DNA of the CDR3: TGCGCCAGCAGCCAAGATTTCGCAGAGGGAGGATTATATACAGATACGCAGTATTTT.

This chain joins TRBV28 and TRBJ2-7; 7 bases align to TRBD2. The trim removed 7 bases at V and 2 bases at J, leaving 5 bases unmatched. This CDR3 has 13 residues. The germline gives CDR1 MDHEN, CDR2 SYDVKM. CDR3 in amino acids: CASTREAPYEQYF. CDR3 coding DNA: TGTGCCAGCACCCGGGAGGCCCCCTACGAGCAGTACTTC.

The gene calls are TRBV28 and TRBJ2-3; 8 bases are shared with TRBD2. Germline loops: CDR1 MDHEN, CDR2 SYDVKM. The CDR3 runs 16 residues. After removal of 5 bases from V and 5 bases from J, the junction contained 12 bases not matched to a gene. This CDR3 reads CASSPPGGATQDTQYF. Here the CDR3 DNA reads TGTGCCAGCAGTCCACCGGGAGGGGCCACACAAGATACGCAGTATTTT.

The genes are TRBV24-1 and TRBJ1-2, with D perhaps TRBD1 (5 bases). Germline CDR1 KGHDR, CDR2 SFDVKD. V was pared by 2 bases and J by 6 bases, with 9 bases between. The CDR3 is 13 residues long. The CDR3 region is CATSDSTAHGYTF. Written as DNA, the CDR3 is TGTGCCACCAGTGATTCGACAGCCCATGGCTACACCTTC.

The rearrangement uses TRBV5-1 and TRBJ1-1; D unclear. Germline V gene sequence: CDR1 SGHRS, CDR2 YFSETQ. The V end lost 0 bases, the J end lost 8 bases, and 5 bases lay between the germline ends. This CDR3 region has 11 residues. The chain's CDR3 is CASSLEQEAFF. CDR3 coding DNA: TGCGCCAGCAGCTTGGAACAGGAAGCTTTCTTT.

The CDR3 sequence: CASSLSGGASYEQYF. DNA for the CDR3: TGTGCCAGCAGCCTAAGCGGAGGGGCCTCCTACGAGCAGTACTTC. This chain joins TRBV9 and TRBJ2-7; perhaps TRBD2 as D (6 bases). Germline CDR1 SGDLS, CDR2 YYNGEE. V dropped 4 bases and J dropped 0 bases, with 14 bases sitting between them. CDR3 length equals 15 residues. The full variable domain, its missing parts supplied by reference TRBV9 and TRBJ2-7, is DSGVTQTPKHLITATGQRVTLRCSPRSGDLSVYWYQQSLDQGLQFLIQYYNGEERAKGNILERFSAQQFPDLHSELNLSSLELGDSALYFCASSLSGGASYEQYFGPGTRLTVT.

CDR3 sequence (DNA): TGTGCCAGCAGCTCGGTAACCGGGACTAGGGTTTGGAATGAGCAGTTCTTC. Translated, it gives CASSSVTGTRVWNEQFF. The V gene is TRBV5-4, the J gene TRBJ2-1; the match to TRBD2 covers 8 bases. V lost 3 bases and J lost 7; bases outside the gene matches: 15. Germline assignment: CDR1 SGHNT and CDR2 YYREEE (reference sequence). The CDR3 is made up of 17 amino acids.

The chain recombines TRBV3-1 (or the pseudogene TRBV3-2) with TRBJ1-1; D is unresolved. The length of the CDR3 is 16 residues. Trimming stripped 2 bases from V and 1 base from J, with 14 bases between. CDR1 LGHDT and CDR2 YNNKEL come from the germline V gene (reference sequence). In DNA, the CDR3 is TGTGCCAGCAGCCAAATTTCCGGACGGGAGAACACTGAAGCTTTCTTT. Translation: CASSQISGRENTEAFF.

The rearrangement joins TRBV2 to TRBJ1-6; D gene ambiguous. Trimming pared 2 bases from V and 10 bases from J, leaving 6 bases between. The CDR3 has 12 residues. Germline-derived CDR1 and CDR2 are SNHLY and FYNNEI. The CDR3 here is CASSEPTSPLHF. CDR3 DNA: TGTGCCAGCAGTGAACCCACATCACCCCTCCACTTT. Full variable domain (rest looked up from reference TRBV2 and TRBJ1-6): EPEVTQTPSHQVTQMGQEVILRCVPISNHLYFYWYRQILGQKVEFLVSFYNNEISEKSEIFDDQFSVERPDGSNFTLKIRSTKLEDSAMYFCASSEPTSPLHFGNGTRLTVT.

The chain carries TRBV18 and TRBJ2-7; D gene unclear. The ends were cut back, 3 bases at V and 2 bases at J, with 8 bases in the middle. CDR3 size: 13 residues. CDR1 KGHSH and CDR2 LQKENI come from the germline V gene. CDR3 amino acids: CASSPRQAYEQYF. Written as DNA, the CDR3 is TGTGCCAGCTCACCTCGGCAGGCCTACGAGCAGTACTTC.

This chain joins TRBV19 and TRBJ2-7, with D perhaps matching TRBD2 (6 bases). The length of the CDR3 is 13 residues. Trimming left V 5 bases short and J 0 bases short, with 8 bases between. Germline CDR1 is LNHDA and CDR2 is SQIVND (reference sequence). CDR3 amino acids: CASSPGVSYEQYF. CDR3 bases: TGTGCCAGTAGTCCGGGGGTCTCCTACGAGCAGTACTTC.

The chain links TRBV9 to TRBJ2-7; tentative D call: TRBD2 (5 bases). The V end lost 3 bases, the J end lost 6 bases, and 13 bases lay between the germline ends. CDR1 is SGDLS, CDR2 YYNGEE, per germline. The length of the CDR3 is 13 residues. CDR3 protein: CASSEQSSGEQYF. CDR3 nucleotides: TGTGCCAGCAGCGAACAGAGCAGCGGCGAGCAGTACTTC. Drawing the rest from reference TRBV9 and TRBJ2-7, the complete variable domain is DSGVTQTPKHLITATGQRVTLRCSPRSGDLSVYWYQQSLDQGLQFLIQYYNGEERAKGNILERFSAQQFPDLHSELNLSSLELGDSALYFCASSEQSSGEQYFGPGTRLTVT.

The chain is built from TRBV19 and TRBJ2-1; D is ambiguous. The ends were cut back, 6 bases at V and 9 bases at J, with 24 bases in the middle. Germline CDR1 reads LNHDA; CDR2 reads SQIVND (reference sequence). CDR3 length: 16 residues. The CDR3 region has the DNA TGTGCCAGTAGATCCCCAAAGATCCCTGGTAGGATTGAGCAGTTCTTC. Translating gives CASRSPKIPGRIEQFF.

The CDR3 sequence: CASTPQGGYGYTF. Written as DNA, the CDR3 is TGTGCCAGCACTCCGCAAGGGGGGTATGGCTACACCTTC. This chain joins TRBV27 and TRBJ1-2; tentatively, D is TRBD1 (6 bases). V lost 7 bases to trimming and J lost 5 bases, with 14 bases between them. This CDR3 contains 13 residues. Per the germline V gene, CDR1 is MNHEY and CDR2 is SMNVEV (reference sequence).

The chain recombines TRBV3-1 (or the pseudogene TRBV3-2) with TRBJ1-4; D is perhaps TRBD1 (5 bases). The ends were cut back, 4 bases at V and 8 bases at J, with 14 bases in the middle. CDR3 length: 14 amino acids. Germline CDR1 is LGHDT and CDR2 is YNNKEL (reference sequence). CDR3 nucleotides: TGTGCCAGCAGCCCAAGGGGCCACGGGGAAAAACTGTTTTTT. Translating gives CASSPRGHGEKLFF.

The chain links TRBV3-1 (or the pseudogene TRBV3-2) to TRBJ2-5; possibly TRBD1 for D (6 bases). V was cut by 3 bases and J by 3 bases, with 11 bases left in between. Germline lookup yields CDR1 LGHDT and CDR2 YNNKEL (reference sequence). The CDR3 runs 14 residues. This chain's CDR3 is CASSHYGQKETQYF. The CDR3 DNA follows: TGTGCCAGCAGCCACTACGGACAGAAAGAGACCCAGTACTTC.